Shown below are 14 T cell receptor beta chains from a single sample sequenced in a study of cytomegalovirus exposure and HLA in healthy donors. It was with 60 Vbeta and 13 Jbeta primers that the PCR ran. Repertoires were generated with immunoSEQ multiplex PCR, while TCRdb's copy carries only in-frame clones and drops some. The sample has about 52,000 clones, around 66% seen once. The sequenced sample was PBMCs. The receptors derive from a man younger than 30 in good health and CMV-seronegative.

The chain couples TRBV18 to TRBJ1-1; 7 nucleotides align to TRBD1. Germline CDR1 and CDR2: KGHSH and LQKENI. Trimming cost V 4 bases and J 3 bases; bases outside gene matches: 5. The CDR3 is 14 amino acids. CDR3 region: CASSRQGRDTEAFF. CDR3 in DNA: TGTGCCAGCTCACGACAGGGCCGGGACACTGAAGCTTTCTTT.

The chain recombines TRBV29-1 with TRBJ2-7, with D possibly being TRBD2 (6 bases). Germline V gives CDR1 SQVTM, CDR2 ANQGSEA. Trimming pared 4 bases from V and 2 bases from J, leaving 12 bases between. The CDR3 has 13 amino acids. The CDR3 sequence: CSVVGGFPYEQYF. The DNA for the CDR3 is TGCAGCGTTGTCGGGGGATTTCCCTACGAGCAGTACTTC.

This clone came up a few times. The chain employs TRBV5-6 and TRBJ2-2, with a possible D match to TRBD2 (6 bases). Germline CDR1 is SGHDT and CDR2 is YYEEEE. Trimming cost V 0 bases and J 5 bases, with 8 bases left between them. CDR3 size: 14 residues. The DNA for the CDR3 is TGTGCCAGCAGCTTGGCCGGGGGTACCGGGGAGCTGTTTTTT. The encoded protein is CASSLAGGTGELFF.

The chain couples TRBV10-3 to TRBJ2-3; 9 bases are shared with TRBD1. V gave up 6 bases and J gave up 3 bases; unmatched junction bases: 4. Germline CDR1 reads ENHRY; CDR2 reads SYGVKD. The CDR3 length is 14 residues. CDR3 in amino acids: CAIRMTGGTDTQYF. As DNA, the CDR3 is TGTGCCATCAGGATGACAGGGGGAACAGATACGCAGTATTTT.

This chain joins TRBV5-1 and TRBJ1-2, with a possible D match to TRBD1 (6 bases). This CDR3 comprises 14 residues. CDR1 and CDR2 from the germline V gene are SGHRS and YFSETQ. V shed 2 bases and J shed 8 bases, with 16 bases lying between them. The CDR3 nucleotides are TGCGCCAGCAGCTTCTCACAGGGTTCAGGCGGCTACACCTTC. Protein product: CASSFSQGSGGYTF.

The CDR3 DNA reads as TGTGCCAGCAGTGACAGGGTCGGTTGGGAGACCCAGTACTTC. This sequence encodes CASSDRVGWETQYF. This rearrangement joins TRBV25-1 to TRBJ2-5; TRBD1 is a possible D gene (5 bases). The germline CDR1 and CDR2 sequences are MGHDK and SYGVNS. The length of the CDR3 is 14 residues. V was shortened by 3 bases and J by 5 bases, with 13 bases between the two germline ends.

This clone appeared once. The CDR3 region is CASRETGTDGYTF. CDR3 in DNA: TGTGCCAGCAGGGAGACAGGGACGGATGGCTACACCTTC. This chain uses TRBV25-1 with TRBJ1-2, with TRBD1 identical over 7 bases. J lost 6 bases, V lost 6 bases, and 7 bases had no gene match. This CDR3 comprises 13 residues. Germline loops: CDR1 MGHDK, CDR2 SYGVNS.

This chain joins TRBV15 and TRBJ2-3; D call uncertain. CDR1 is LNHNV and CDR2 is YYDKDF in the germline V gene (reference sequence). The V end was cut by 5 bases, the J end by 2 bases, with 11 bases between. The CDR3 consists of 14 residues. In nucleotides, the CDR3 is TGTGCCACCAGCCCCACGGCGGACACAGATACGCAGTATTTT. This translates into CATSPTADTDTQYF.

This clone was detected only a few times. The chain has TRBV6-6 and TRBJ2-7; TRBD1 matches at 7 bases. Germline V CDR1 and CDR2: MNHNY, SVGAGI (reference sequence). The CDR3 has 15 residues. The junction had 9 bases not matched to a gene; V was cut back by 0 bases and J by 7 bases. CDR3 region: CASSYSETGVGEQYF. CDR3 bases: TGTGCCAGCAGTTACTCCGAAACAGGGGTGGGGGAGCAGTACTTC.

The DNA of the CDR3 is TGTGCCACCAGCAGTAGTGGAAACACCATATATTTT. Its translation is CATSSSGNTIYF. The chain is built from TRBV15 and TRBJ1-3; no definite D call. Trimming pared 3 bases from V and 3 bases from J, leaving 3 bases between. In germline, CDR1 is LNHNV, CDR2 YYDKDF (reference sequence). The CDR3 spans 12 residues.

This chain connects TRBV5-1 to TRBJ2-3; the match to TRBD1 covers 9 bases. CDR3 length: 16 residues. The junction had 11 bases not matched to a gene; V was cut back by 4 bases and J by 5 bases. CDR1 SGHRS and CDR2 YFSETQ come from the germline V gene. This CDR3 reads CASSPPTGGTIDTQYF. DNA for the CDR3: TGCGCCAGCAGCCCCCCGACAGGGGGTACGATAGATACGCAGTATTTT.

The chain is built from TRBV4-1 and TRBJ1-2, with TRBD1 identical over 7 bases. The J segment lost 2 bases and the V segment lost 4 bases, leaving 16 bases of the junction unmatched. Germline V gene data show CDR1 as MGHRA and CDR2 as YSYEKL. The CDR3 extends over 18 amino acids. CDR3: CASSPATVRQGGNYGYTF. The CDR3 DNA follows: TGCGCCAGCAGCCCAGCTACCGTCCGACAGGGTGGAAACTATGGCTACACCTTC.

As concerns this clone: The sample holds other DNA sequences that translate to the same CDR3. This chain joins TRBV5-1 and TRBJ2-7; TRBD1 aligns across 7 bases. There are 12 residues in the CDR3. After removal of 4 bases from V and 3 bases from J, the junction contained 1 base not matched to a gene. Germline CDR1 SGHRS, CDR2 YFSETQ. This CDR3 is CASSRDSYEQYF. CDR3 nucleotides: TGCGCCAGCAGCCGGGACAGCTACGAGCAGTACTTC.

The chain employs TRBV29-1 and TRBJ2-1, with D maybe TRBD2 (7 bases). This CDR3 comprises 15 residues. Per the germline V gene, CDR1 is SQVTM and CDR2 is ANQGSEA. The ends were cut back, 4 bases at V and 2 bases at J, with 15 bases in the middle. The CDR3 region has the DNA TGCAGCGTTGTGTCGGGGGAGGGGGCCTACAATGAGCAGTTCTTC. Translating gives CSVVSGEGAYNEQFF.